This TCR beta chain came from a study of cytomegalovirus exposure and HLA in healthy donors (dated by TCRdb to the late 2010s). For the wider study: In an earlier analysis of approximately 640 of the donors, about 270 Gb of sequence data and 90 million to 130 million unique TCR beta sequences from about 190 million T cells were reported. An early release that covered roughly 600 HLA-typed donors contained about 300 gigabases of sequencing data and roughly 84 million unique TCR sequences. Of the 350 to 400 genotyped donors, over 65% fell in the genetic ancestry cluster associated with self-reported Caucasian donors. The study aimed to test whether cataloging public T cell receptors could reveal signatures of past pathogen exposure. The study used immunosequencing to profile the T cell repertoires of approximately 650 subjects and linked those repertoires to cytomegalovirus serostatus. In addition to the first cohort of approximately 670 subjects, a separate validation cohort of 120 different subjects was used. To predict cytomegalovirus infection status, the study brought together high-throughput TCR immunosequencing, statistical association of individual TCRs with disease status, and machine learning. A later analysis re-analyzed previously published TCR beta repertoires from 660 or so donors and added high-resolution HLA genotyping to study TCR occurrence patterns. In the later analysis, no new phenotypic data were used to find candidate immune exposures; instead, reliance was placed on TCR beta sequences and their occurrence across donors. An earlier analysis of more than 450 of the donors used high-throughput TCR beta sequencing to judge whether each TCR beta V gene segment behaved as functional or pseudogenic. Donor age, sex, ethnicity and CMV serostatus were compiled together with the repertoire data. A later genetic analysis took genome-wide SNP genotypes for about three fifths of the roughly 670 donors and used that subset as a discovery cohort. All discovery cohort repertoires had been generated on a single sequencing platform. HLA typing covered class I and class II loci at four-digit resolution. Typing coverage varied by locus: roughly 629-640 donors for A, B, C, DRB1 and DQB1; approximately 520 for DQA1; 606 for DPA1; 450 to 480 for DPB1. A handful of DR-DQ haplotypes were handled as single units for association and clustering because linkage in the cohort was strong. Among several hundred genotyped donors of the cohort, an average of roughly 230,000 unique TCR beta nucleotide sequences was sequenced per donor, of which roughly 17% were non-productive.

The cohort comprised some 730 healthy bone marrow donors. All cohort members were sampled while nominally healthy, although unrecorded immune exposures were likely present. The donor tested CMV seronegative, placing the donor among the 350 or so seronegative members of the cohort. A peripheral blood sample was provided by each donor, and peripheral blood mononuclear cells were used for TCR beta sequencing. Genomic DNA was extracted from the blood cell samples with the Qiagen DNeasy Blood Extraction Kit. The paper as a whole reports these results and caveats: A few of the identified cytomegalovirus-associated TCR beta chains were confirmed in vitro to be specific for cytomegalovirus antigens. According to a later analysis, TCR association rates differed among HLA loci, with DRB1 alleles showing the most associated TCRs and HLA-C alleles showing the fewest. Linkage disequilibrium might explain the correlated functional status among segregating V segments, but an unknown experimental factor could not be ruled out. The earlier analysis of 587 of the donors excluded 15 to 20 rarely observed V segments, including chromosome 9 orphons, because counts were too low. The sequencing pipeline was judged likely to have produced a cluster of highly shared sequence variants as a technical artifact. Broadly in line with IMGT annotations, most TCR beta V segments showed up in productive rearrangements about 87% or about 30% of the time in an earlier analysis of around 600 of the donors. A further reported finding was that TCR beta sequences accurately predicted the HLA-A and HLA-B alleles for most subjects in the first cohort. The classifier was reported to diagnose cytomegalovirus status with high specificity and sensitivity in both the original and validation cohorts. According to a later analysis, parvovirus B19, influenza, CMV and Epstein-Barr virus appeared linked to several top co-occurrence clusters. In this cohort, only TCR beta chains were sequenced, and detectable features were limited by the absence of alpha or paired-chain data. V-gene and J-gene trimming of TCR beta chains was associated with a missense DCLRE1C variant in a later genetic analysis, and the association was replicated in an independent cohort. A later analysis found that most CMV-associated TCR beta chains appeared HLA-restricted, with HLA associations seemingly driven largely by CMV exposure. According to the authors, the approach could potentially be generalized to other disease states and immunological phenotypes. In the study, around 150 TCR beta chains were listed as associated with cytomegalovirus. Most TCR sequences were observed very rarely across donors, whereas some public TCRs were present in many individuals. Roughly uniform sequencing depth across donors was assumed in presence/absence analyses, although this assumption may not hold. When HLA alleles, especially DR and DQ, strongly co-occurred, attributing TCR associations to individual alleles was difficult. Because some donors lacked HLA typing at each locus, the association tests relied only on the typed subset. A later analysis associated 16,951 TCR beta sequences with specific HLA alleles at a false discovery rate of 0.05. For the cohort, immune exposure information was limited to CMV serostatus. Compared with the 666-donor mean, donors in an Asian-associated ancestry cluster had fewer N-insertions in productive TCRs, according to a later genetic analysis. Some IMGT-functional V segments, including TRBV6-2 and TRBV6-3, could not be distinguished by the 87-base-pair reads and were therefore excluded. Compared with equally common non-associated chains, HLA-associated TCR beta chains in a later analysis were more clonally expanded and had lower generation probabilities.

V is pruned by 4 bases and J by 4 bases, leaving 5 bases of the junction without a gene match. The CDR3 holds 16 amino acids from the cysteine to the phenylalanine. Just the 48-base CDR3 DNA is kept, in frame starting at base 1. CDR1 and CDR2 were assigned from the germline V gene as SGHDN and FVKESK. About this clone itself: Its antigen remains undetermined. Per-base quality was not reported, and no clone a single base away is much larger than it.

Libraries were built with the immunoSEQ multiplex PCR assay. For the multiplex PCR, a mixture combining 60 forward primers for TCR Vbeta segments and 13 reverse primers for TCR Jbeta segments was used. The CDR3 region of rearranged TCR beta genes was amplified from genomic DNA by a multiplex PCR assay. The Illumina HiSeq System was used to sequence the amplified TCR beta libraries as 87-base-pair reads. From the authors' description of their analysis: In a later analysis, tens of millions of unique TCR beta chains were counted across the roughly 670 repertoires, and about 9.9 million of these chains were shared by at least two donors. Raw reads were error-corrected and collapsed into unique sequences with a nearest-neighbor algorithm that merged closely related sequences to remove PCR and sequencing errors. Alignment of CDR3 sequences to IMGT reference sequences was used to assign V, D and J gene segments. For a sequence to be retained, a match of at least six nucleotides was required to both a V gene segment and a J gene segment. Rearrangements were called productive when the CDR3 lacked stop codons and stayed in frame with V and J; all others were non-productive. Following IMGT convention, CDR3 was defined as the stretch from the second conserved V-encoded cysteine up to the conserved J-encoded phenylalanine. The earlier analysis of some 600 of the donors excluded sequences that lacked an unambiguous match to a single V gene segment. An earlier analysis of under 750 of the donors called V segments functional above 56.7% productive rearrangements and segregating when the between-donor standard deviation exceeded 5%. A statistical classification framework was built for diagnosing cytomegalovirus status from the catalog of TCR beta chain sequences. In a later analysis, TCR nucleotide sequences were compared against IMGT/GENE-DB human TR gene sequences so that V and J genes could be assigned. In a later analysis, CDR3 sequences and most-parsimonious VDJ recombination scenarios were assigned using the TCRdist pipeline. In a later analysis, each TCR beta chain was defined by its CDR3 amino acid sequence together with its V-gene family, and reads lacking a unique V-gene family were excluded. In a later analysis, 550 to 650 highly shared, low-generation-probability nucleotide sequences were removed to address suspected cross-contamination and a sequencing artifact. In a later analysis, a clonal expansion index for each public chain was calculated from normalized within-repertoire ranks of inferred template counts. Generation probabilities in a later analysis came from a VDJ recombination model fitted to out-of-frame rearrangements, and those results were checked against IGoR. A later analysis scored TCR-TCR, TCR-HLA and TCR-CMV co-occurrence with hypergeometric tests, applying a repertoire-size bias correction to TCR pairs. A later analysis estimated false discovery rates by permuting HLA or CMV assignments 20 times. In a later analysis, co-occurring TCRs were grouped using DBSCAN, with TCRdist sequence similarity added in when clustering inside HLA-allele-positive subsets. For co-occurrence clustering, repertoires with fewer than 30,000 or more than 120,000 public chains were excluded, along with five repertoires with anomalous nucleotide sharing. In TCRdb, the immuneACCESS table is reduced to in-frame sequences with V and J assigned. These tables do not hold every clone; where another copy was compared, an unresolved V gene accounts for under half, and the others remain unexplained. The D gene and trimming were derived from the DNA, and the V and J assignments and clone size from that table. The sample table holds over 140,000 clones, of which approximately 80% were seen once. 2% to 2.5% of the sample is held by the ten biggest clonotypes.

The sample was PBMCs. The chain is encoded by TRBV14 joined to TRBJ2-3, and 13 junction bases match TRBD2. The receptor's source is a man aged 50-60 years in good health and CMV-seronegative. The sequenced DNA: TGTGCCAGCAGCCCCGTGACTAGCGGGGGGCCAGATACGCAGTATTTT. This sequence encodes CASSPVTSGGPDTQYF.